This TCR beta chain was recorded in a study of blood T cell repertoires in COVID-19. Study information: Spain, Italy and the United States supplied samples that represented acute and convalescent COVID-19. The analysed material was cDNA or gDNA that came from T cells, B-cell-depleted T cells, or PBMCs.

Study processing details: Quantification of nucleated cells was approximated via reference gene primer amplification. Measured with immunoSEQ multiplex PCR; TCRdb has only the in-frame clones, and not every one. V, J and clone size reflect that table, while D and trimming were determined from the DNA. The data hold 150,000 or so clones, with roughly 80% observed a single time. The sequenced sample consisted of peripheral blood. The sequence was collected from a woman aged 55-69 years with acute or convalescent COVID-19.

The CDR3 sequence is CASSQGLNEQFF. Here the CDR3 DNA reads TGCGCCAGCAGCCAGGGGCTCAATGAGCAGTTCTTC. V and J are TRBV4-1 and TRBJ2-1; tentatively, D is TRBD1 (5 bases). This CDR3 is built from 12 residues. From germline, CDR1 is MGHRA and CDR2 YSYEKL. V lost 3 bases, J lost 6 bases, and 6 bases lay in between.